Given below is one T cell receptor beta chain in context. The antigen is unknown. The sample belongs to a study of shared clonotypes between healthy human individuals. CD45RO-negative cells were positively selected for CCR7, leaving out terminally differentiated effector memory CD45RA+ cells. Study-level findings and limits: Researchers found naive subsets generally carried larger estimated richness than memory subsets. Sample collection involved blood only; tissue repertoires are likely different. Few donors limited the genetic and exposure-history diversity represented.

In germline, CDR1 is SQVTM, CDR2 ANQGSEA. The CDR3 runs 14 residues. V trimming: 4 bases; J trimming: 3 bases; junction bases outside the gene matches: 6. Generated by immunoSEQ multiplex PCR, the TCRdb table keeps only in-frame clones and is missing some. The sample contains 750,000 to 1,000,000 clones, around 92% of which appear only once. Sequencing used naive CD8+ T cells sorted from blood. The chain carries TRBV29-1 and TRBJ2-5, with 9 bases lining up with TRBD1. The clonotype was recovered from a man aged 25 to 45 in good health. CDR3 amino acids: CSVGGQGDKETQYF. Written as DNA, the CDR3 is TGCAGCGTTGGGGGACAGGGCGATAAAGAGACCCAGTACTTC.